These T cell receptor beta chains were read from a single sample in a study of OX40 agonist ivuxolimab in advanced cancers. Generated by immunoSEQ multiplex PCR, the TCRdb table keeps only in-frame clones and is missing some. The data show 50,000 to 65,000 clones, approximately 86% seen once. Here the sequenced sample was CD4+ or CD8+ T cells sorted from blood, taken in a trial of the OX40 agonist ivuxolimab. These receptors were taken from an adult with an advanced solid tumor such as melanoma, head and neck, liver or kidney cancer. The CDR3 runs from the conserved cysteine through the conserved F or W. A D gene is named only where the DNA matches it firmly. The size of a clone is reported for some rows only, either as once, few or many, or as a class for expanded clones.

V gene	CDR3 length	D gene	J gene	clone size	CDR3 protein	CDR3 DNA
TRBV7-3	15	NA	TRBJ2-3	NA	CATSLMGGFTDTQYF	TGTGCCACGTCCTTAATGGGGGGTTTCACAGATACGCAGTATTTT
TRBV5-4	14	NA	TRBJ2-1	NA	CASSRRQGRNEQFF	TGTGCCAGCAGCCGCCGCCAGGGACGCAATGAGCAGTTCTTC
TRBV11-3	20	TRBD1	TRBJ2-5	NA	CASSLSSAQARQGQQETQYF	TGTGCCAGCAGCTTAAGTTCCGCCCAAGCGAGACAGGGACAACAAGAGACCCAGTACTTC
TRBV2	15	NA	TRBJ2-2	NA	CASSTETTGTGELFF	TGTGCCAGCAGTACAGAAACTACAGGGACCGGGGAGCTGTTTTTT
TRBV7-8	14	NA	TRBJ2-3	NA	CASTRDNPTDTQYF	TGTGCCAGCACCCGGGACAACCCCACAGATACGCAGTATTTT
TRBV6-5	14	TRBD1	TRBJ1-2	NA	CASSRGQGVNGYTF	TGTGCCAGCAGTCGGGGACAGGGAGTGAATGGCTACACCTTC
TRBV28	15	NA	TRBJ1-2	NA	CASSSSPGSNYGYTF	TGTGCCAGCAGTTCTAGTCCAGGTTCTAACTATGGCTACACCTTC
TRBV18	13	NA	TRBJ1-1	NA	CASSPHQNTEAFF	TGTGCCAGCTCACCCCACCAGAACACTGAAGCTTTCTTT
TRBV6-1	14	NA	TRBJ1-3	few	CASSEARGAYTIYF	TGTGCCAGCAGTGAAGCGCGGGGGGCGTACACCATATATTTT
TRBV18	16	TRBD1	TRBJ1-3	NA	CASSLTGANSGNTIYF	TGTGCCAGCTCACTGACAGGGGCGAACTCTGGAAACACCATATATTTT
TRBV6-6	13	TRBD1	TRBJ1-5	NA	CASSVQGNQPQHF	TGTGCCAGCAGCGTACAGGGGAATCAGCCCCAGCATTTT
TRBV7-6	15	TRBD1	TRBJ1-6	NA	CASSSRQGVNSPLHF	TGTGCCAGCAGCTCTCGACAGGGGGTAAATTCACCCCTCCACTTT
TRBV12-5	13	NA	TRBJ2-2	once	CASGLEGFGELFF	TGTGCTAGTGGTTTGGAGGGATTCGGGGAGCTGTTTTTT
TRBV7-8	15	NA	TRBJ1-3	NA	CASSLGHNSGNTIYF	TGTGCCAGCAGCTTAGGACATAACTCTGGAAACACCATATATTTT
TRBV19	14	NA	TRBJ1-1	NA	CASSGSQIGTEAFF	TGTGCCAGTAGTGGGAGTCAAATTGGGACTGAAGCTTTCTTT
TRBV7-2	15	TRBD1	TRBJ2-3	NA	CASSPRQGTIDTQYF	TGTGCCAGCAGCCCGAGACAGGGGACGATAGATACGCAGTATTTT
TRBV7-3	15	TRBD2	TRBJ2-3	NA	CASSSGTSGTDTQYF	TGTGCCAGCAGCTCGGGGACTAGCGGGACAGATACGCAGTATTTT
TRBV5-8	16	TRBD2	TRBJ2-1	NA	CASSMGLAGPYNEQFF	TGTGCCAGCAGCATGGGACTAGCGGGGCCGTACAATGAGCAGTTCTTC
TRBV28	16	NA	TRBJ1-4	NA	CASSSYPRSINEKLFF	TGTGCCAGCAGTTCTTATCCCCGGAGCATTAATGAAAAACTGTTTTTT
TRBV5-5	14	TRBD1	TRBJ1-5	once	CASNPDRVNQPQHF	TGTGCCAGCAACCCCGACAGGGTCAATCAGCCCCAGCATTTT
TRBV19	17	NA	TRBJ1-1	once	CASSIGLTRAPNTEAFF	TGTGCCAGTAGTATAGGCCTAACCAGGGCCCCGAACACTGAAGCTTTCTTT
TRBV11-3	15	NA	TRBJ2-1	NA	CASSFGGSSYNEQFF	TGTGCCAGCAGCTTCGGAGGTAGCTCCTACAATGAGCAGTTCTTC
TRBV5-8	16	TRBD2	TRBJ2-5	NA	CASSPRIAGRLGTQYF	TGTGCCAGCAGCCCTCGGATAGCGGGCCGCCTCGGGACCCAGTACTTC
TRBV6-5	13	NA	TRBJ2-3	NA	CASLGPLEDTQYF	TGTGCCAGCTTAGGCCCCCTGGAGGATACGCAGTATTTT
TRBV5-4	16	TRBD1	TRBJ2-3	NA	CASSLAKRGRVDTQYF	TGTGCCAGCAGCTTGGCCAAAAGGGGGCGCGTAGATACGCAGTATTTT
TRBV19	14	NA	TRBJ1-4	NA	CASSMGATNEKLFF	TGTGCCAGTAGTATGGGTGCAACTAATGAAAAACTGTTTTTT
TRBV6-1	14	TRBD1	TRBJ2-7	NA	CASRTGTGSYEQYF	TGTGCCAGCAGGACCGGGACAGGTTCCTACGAGCAGTACTTC
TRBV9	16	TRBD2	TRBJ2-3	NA	CASSVGAGGTTDTQYF	TGTGCCAGCAGCGTAGGAGCGGGGGGGACCACAGATACGCAGTATTTT
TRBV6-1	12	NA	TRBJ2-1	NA	CASGAPGYEQFF	TGTGCCAGCGGCGCCCCTGGGTATGAGCAGTTCTTC
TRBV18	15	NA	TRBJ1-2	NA	CASSPPAGVNYGYTF	TGTGCCAGCTCACCGCCCGCGGGGGTCAACTATGGCTACACCTTC
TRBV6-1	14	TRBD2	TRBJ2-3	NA	CASRLAFGTDTQYF	TGTGCCAGTCGACTAGCGTTCGGGACAGATACGCAGTATTTT
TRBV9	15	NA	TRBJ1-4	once	CASSVEQGTNEKLFF	TGTGCCAGCAGCGTAGAACAGGGAACTAATGAAAAACTGTTTTTT
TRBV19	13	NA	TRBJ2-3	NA	CASRGGSVDTQYF	TGTGCCAGTAGAGGAGGGTCTGTCGATACGCAGTATTTT
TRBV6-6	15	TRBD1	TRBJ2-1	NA	CASSPGTEAYNEQFF	TGTGCCAGCAGCCCAGGGACAGAGGCCTACAATGAGCAGTTCTTC
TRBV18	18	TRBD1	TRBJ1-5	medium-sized	CASSPLPGQGSDGQPQHF	TGTGCCAGCTCACCGTTACCGGGACAGGGTTCAGATGGGCAGCCCCAGCATTTT
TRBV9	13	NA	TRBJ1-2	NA	CASSPGPGDGYTF	TGTGCCAGCAGCCCAGGGCCAGGGGATGGCTACACCTTC
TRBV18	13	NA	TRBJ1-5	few	CASSVASNQPQHF	TGTGCCAGCTCTGTGGCTAGCAATCAGCCCCAGCATTTT
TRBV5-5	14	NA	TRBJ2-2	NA	CASSLVAGTGELFF	TGTGCCAGCAGCTTGGTGGCGGGTACCGGGGAGCTGTTTTTT
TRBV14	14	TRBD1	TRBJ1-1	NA	CASSVRGPGAEAFF	TGTGCCAGCAGCGTAAGGGGGCCGGGGGCTGAAGCTTTCTTT
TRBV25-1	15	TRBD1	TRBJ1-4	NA	CASSDSWTGFEKLFF	TGTGCCAGCAGTGACAGCTGGACAGGGTTTGAAAAACTGTTTTTT
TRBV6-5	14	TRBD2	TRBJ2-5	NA	CASKPSGVQETQYF	TGTGCCAGCAAACCTAGCGGGGTTCAAGAGACCCAGTACTTC
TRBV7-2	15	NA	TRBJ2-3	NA	CASSLVAASTDTQYF	TGTGCCAGCAGCTTAGTTGCCGCTAGCACAGATACGCAGTATTTT
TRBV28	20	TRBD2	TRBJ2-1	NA	CASTLTTLAGGHPSYNEQFF	TGTGCCAGCACCCTTACCACTCTAGCGGGAGGCCACCCCTCCTACAATGAGCAGTTCTTC
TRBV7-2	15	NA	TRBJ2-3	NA	CASSLMRLSTDTQYF	TGTGCCAGCAGCTTGATGCGGCTAAGCACAGATACGCAGTATTTT
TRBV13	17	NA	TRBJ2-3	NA	CASSDTTGRRGTDTQYF	TGTGCCAGCAGCGATACCACAGGGAGGAGAGGCACAGATACGCAGTATTTT
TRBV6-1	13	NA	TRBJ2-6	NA	CASSDSGANVLTF	TGTGCCAGCAGTGATTCTGGGGCCAACGTCCTGACTTTC
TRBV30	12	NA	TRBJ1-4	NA	CAWSRTKEKLFF	TGTGCCTGGAGTAGAACCAAGGAAAAACTGTTTTTT
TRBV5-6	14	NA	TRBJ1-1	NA	CASSLHQGWTEAFF	TGTGCCAGCAGCTTGCACCAGGGGTGGACTGAAGCTTTCTTT
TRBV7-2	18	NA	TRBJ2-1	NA	CASSLAVGGTRSYNEQFF	TGTGCCAGCAGCTTAGCGGTGGGTGGGACCCGCTCCTACAATGAGCAGTTCTTC